Given below is one T cell receptor beta chain in context. This CDR3 contains 13 residues. Germline-derived CDR1 and CDR2 are LNHDA and SQIVND (reference sequence). The record originates from a study of OX40 agonist ivuxolimab in advanced cancers. This table comes from immunoSEQ multiplex PCR, and its TCRdb copy is limited to in-frame clones, with some not included. The sample consists of under 40,000 clones, roughly 84% of them appearing once. J is TRBJ1-1 and V is TRBV19; no clear D gene. Sequencing used CD4+ or CD8+ T cells sorted from blood, obtained in a trial of the OX40 agonist ivuxolimab. This TCR came from an adult with an advanced solid tumor such as melanoma, head and neck, liver or kidney cancer. The CDR3 nucleotides read TGTGCTATCGGCAGCCGGATGAACACTGAAGCTTTCTTT. Its protein product is CAIGSRMNTEAFF.